The 25 T cell receptor beta chains given below trace back to one sample, sequenced in a study of T cells in tumors after PD-1 blockade. Here immunoSEQ multiplex PCR was the method, and the copy in TCRdb shows in-frame clones only, minus some. In the table there are 60,000 or so clones, over 75% of which are singletons. Sequencing used PBMCs, obtained before anti-PD-1 treatment. These receptors originate from a human donor with basal cell carcinoma.

The chain uses TRBV9 and TRBJ2-1; the D gene is possibly TRBD1 (6 bases). From germline, CDR1 is SGDLS and CDR2 YYNGEE. CDR3 length: 14 residues. V lost 3 bases and J 8 bases, leaving 15 bases between the germline ends. CDR3 in amino acids: CASSAGDDRYEQFF. CDR3 nucleotides: TGTGCCAGCAGCGCTGGAGATGACAGGTATGAGCAGTTCTTC.

The chain employs TRBV6-5 and TRBJ1-1; a possible D gene is TRBD1 (6 bases). Germline V gives CDR1 MNHEY, CDR2 SVGAGI. The germline V and J ends were trimmed by 7 bases and 4 bases, with 16 bases remaining between them. The CDR3 loop spans 14 amino acids. CDR3 nucleotide sequence: TGTGCCAGCAAGGGGGGTGGGGGTCGCACTGAAGCTTTCTTT. Amino acid sequence: CASKGGGGRTEAFF.

This chain uses TRBV7-2 with TRBJ1-1, with no clear D. The CDR3 is made up of 14 amino acids. Germline-derived CDR1 and CDR2 are SGHTA and FQGNSA. V gave up 2 bases and J gave up 7 bases, with 14 bases separating them. The CDR3 loop is CASSLHGSAGEAFF. CDR3 DNA sequence: TGTGCCAGCAGCTTACACGGATCCGCCGGTGAAGCTTTCTTT.

J is TRBJ2-1 and V is TRBV15; 10 bases fit TRBD1. Germline CDR1 LNHNV, CDR2 YYDKDF (reference sequence). The V segment lost 6 bases and the J segment 10 bases; nucleotides outside the gene matches: 9. The CDR3 contains 14 residues. This chain's CDR3 is CATRPGQGRGEQFF. The CDR3 DNA reads TGTGCCACCAGACCGGGACAGGGGCGCGGGGAGCAGTTCTTC.

The chain employs TRBV27 and TRBJ1-6, with a tentative D call TRBD1 (6 bases). Germline V CDR1 and CDR2: MNHEY, SMNVEV (reference sequence). This CDR3 has 15 residues. V lost 2 bases and J lost 10, with 15 bases in between. The DNA of the CDR3 is TGTGCCAGCAGTTTAGGTAGGACAGTAGGCTCACCCCTCCACTTT. This codes for CASSLGRTVGSPLHF.

The genes are TRBV10-2 and TRBJ2-2; unclear D gene. Germline V gives CDR1 WSHSY, CDR2 SAAADI. V lost 5 bases and J lost 9, with 13 bases in between. The CDR3 covers 13 residues. The CDR3, as DNA: TGCGCCAGCAGTAATCGCGGCGATTGGGAGCTGTTTTTT. It encodes CASSNRGDWELFF.

This clone was recorded once. The chain combines TRBV4-2 with TRBJ2-3; D perhaps matches TRBD2 (6 bases). Germline V gene data show CDR1 as LGHNA and CDR2 as YNFKEQ. Trimming took 2 bases from V and 0 from J, leaving 12 bases between them. The CDR3 length is 16 residues. The CDR3 DNA reads as TGTGCCAGCAGCCAACGCGGGGCGGGGAGCACAGATACGCAGTATTTT. It codes for CASSQRGAGSTDTQYF.

The genes are TRBV9 and TRBJ2-3, with D perhaps TRBD2 (6 bases). The germline gives CDR1 SGDLS, CDR2 YYNGEE. The CDR3 loop spans 16 amino acids. V shed 1 base and J shed 2 bases, with 14 bases lying between them. The CDR3 nucleotides are TGTGCCAGCAGCGTATTTAACGGGGGAACCACAGATACGCAGTATTTT. It translates to CASSVFNGGTTDTQYF.

This chain links TRBV3-1 (or the pseudogene TRBV3-2) with TRBJ2-3; D gene unclear. This CDR3 has 15 residues. Looked up from germline, CDR1 is LGHDT and CDR2 is YNNKEL (reference sequence). The V gene lost 3 bases and the J gene lost 1 base, with 11 bases spanning the gap. CDR3 amino acids: CASSHRQRGTDTQYF. The CDR3 bases are TGTGCCAGCAGCCATAGACAAAGGGGCACAGATACGCAGTATTTT.

This rearrangement joins TRBV5-1 to TRBJ2-1; TRBD1 or TRBD2 may be the D gene (5 bases each). Germline V gene data show CDR1 as SGHRS and CDR2 as YFSETQ. The V end lost 3 bases, the J end lost 5 bases, and 18 bases lay between the germline ends. The CDR3 consists of 16 residues. The CDR3 DNA reads as TGCGCCAGCAGCTCGGGGATGGGACGGCAAGACAATGAGCAGTTCTTC. Protein product: CASSSGMGRQDNEQFF.

Regarding this clone: At one of its ends the junction is not consistent with the germline gene, which may arise from a read error. The DNA for the CDR3 is TGTGCCAGCAGCTACAACGGGGGGGCGAAAACCGGGGAGCTGTTTTTT. This encodes CASSYNGGAKTGELFF. The chain combines TRBV7-9 with TRBJ2-2; TRBD2 aligns across 8 bases. Germline values: CDR1 SEHNR, CDR2 FQNEAQ (reference sequence). The CDR3 is 16 amino acids. Together with reference TRBV7-9 and TRBJ2-2, the CDR3 gives the full variable domain: DTGVSQNPRHKITKRGQNVTFRCDPISEHNRLYWYRQTLGQGPEFLTYFQNEAQLEKSRLLSDRFSAERPKGSFSTLEIQRTEQGDSAMYLCASSYNGGAKTGELFFGEGSRLTVL.

J is TRBJ1-6 and V is TRBV19, with D possibly being TRBD1 (5 bases). The germline gives CDR1 LNHDA, CDR2 SQIVND (reference sequence). Trimming shortened V by 5 bases and J by 6 bases, and 11 bases separated the two germline ends. The length of the CDR3 is 14 residues. The DNA of the CDR3 is TGTGCCAGTAGTTCGACAGTTTCTAATTCACCCCTCCACTTT. It translates to CASSSTVSNSPLHF.

The chain combines TRBV13 with TRBJ2-5; TRBD1 matches at 10 bases. The germline V gene has CDR1 PRHDT and CDR2 FYEKMQ (reference sequence). This CDR3 spans 15 amino acids. V was pared by 8 bases and J by 1 base, with 7 bases of the junction left unmatched. The CDR3 reads CASLLRDRGQETQYF. CDR3 nucleotides: TGTGCCAGCCTGCTCCGGGACAGGGGCCAAGAGACCCAGTACTTC.

This clone came up once. The genes are TRBV5-4 and TRBJ2-1; D is undetermined. The CDR3 sequence is 14 residues long. CDR1 is SGHNT, CDR2 YYREEE, per germline (reference sequence). V was shortened by 5 bases and J by 0 bases, with 9 bases between the two germline ends. In DNA form, the CDR3 reads TGTGCCAGCAGTCGGACGATCTCCTACAATGAGCAGTTCTTC. It encodes CASSRTISYNEQFF. The variable domain in full, completed from reference TRBV5-4 and TRBJ2-1, reads ETGVTQSPTHLIKTRGQQVTLRCSSQSGHNTVSWYQQALGQGPQFIFQYYREEENGRGNFPPRFSGLQFPNYSSELNVNALELDDSALYLCASSRTISYNEQFFGPGTRLTVL.

This clone was seen more than once but under ten times. The J gene is TRBJ2-5, the V gene TRBV28; 11 bases line up with TRBD2. Germline V gene data show CDR1 as MDHEN and CDR2 as SYDVKM. The CDR3 runs 15 residues. Trimming cost V 5 bases and J 5 bases; bases outside gene matches: 7. The DNA for the CDR3 is TGTGCCAGCAGTCCCCATGCTAGCGGGGGGGAGACCCAGTACTTC. Translated: CASSPHASGGETQYF.

V is TRBV7-8 and J is TRBJ2-7; no reliable D call. The CDR3 is 13 amino acids. Trimming took off 5 bases at V and 3 bases at J, with 11 bases between the two ends. CDR1 SGHVS and CDR2 FQNEAQ come from the germline V gene. CDR3 sequence: CASSTDRNYEQYF. CDR3 in DNA: TGTGCCAGCAGCACGGACCGAAACTACGAGCAGTACTTC.

CDR3 sequence reads: CASSLAPGQGAVGYTF. The CDR3 DNA reads TGCGCCAGCAGCTTGGCCCCGGGACAGGGGGCCGTTGGCTACACCTTC. V is TRBV5-1 and J is TRBJ1-2; 12 nucleotides line up with TRBD1. V shed 0 bases, J shed 7 bases, and the junction held 7 bases outside the gene matches. The CDR3 covers 16 residues. Per germline, CDR1 SGHRS and CDR2 YFSETQ.

This clone was observed at least ten times. The chain couples TRBV6-2 or TRBV6-3 to TRBJ2-2; TRBD2 aligns across 9 bases. CDR1 is MNHEY, CDR2 SVGEGT, per germline. This CDR3 has 15 amino acids. The V segment lost 4 bases and the J segment 4 bases; nucleotides outside the gene matches: 4. CDR3 sequence (DNA): TGTGCCAGCAGTTTAGCGGGGGTAGTCACCGGGGAGCTGTTTTTT. It is translated as CASSLAGVVTGELFF.

The chain combines TRBV11-2 with TRBJ2-1, with TRBD2 identical over 16 bases. This CDR3 has 18 amino acids. Germline lookup yields CDR1 SGHAT and CDR2 FQNNGV. The trim removed 4 bases at V and 7 bases at J, leaving 10 bases unmatched. The CDR3 coding sequence is TGTGCCAGCAGCTCCGGGACTAGCGGGGGGGACTTTAGGAATGAGCAGTTCTTC. This gives the protein CASSSGTSGGDFRNEQFF.

This chain links TRBV4-1 with TRBJ1-5; tentatively, D is TRBD1 (6 bases). The CDR3 contains 16 residues. Trimming pared 6 bases from V and 0 bases from J, leaving 15 bases between. In germline, CDR1 is MGHRA, CDR2 YSYEKL. The CDR3 bases are TGCGCCAGCAGAGATACCACAGGGCCTAGCAATCAGCCCCAGCATTTT. This gives the protein CASRDTTGPSNQPQHF.

The chain combines TRBV6-6 with TRBJ2-5, with D tentatively TRBD1 (6 bases). With 5 bases removed from V and 7 bases from J, the gap between germline ends came to 8 bases. CDR1 and CDR2 (germline): MNHNY, SVGAGI (reference sequence). This CDR3 spans 11 amino acids. The chain's CDR3 is CASSRTVTQYF. In DNA, the CDR3 is TGTGCCAGCAGTAGGACAGTGACCCAGTACTTC.

This sequence joins TRBV29-1 and TRBJ2-3; D is uncertain. The germline V gene encodes CDR1 SQVTM and CDR2 ANQGSEA. The V and J ends lost 6 bases and 1 base respectively, with 14 bases between them. The CDR3 is made up of 14 amino acids. CDR3 amino acids: CSVLSFGGTDTQYF. The CDR3 bases are TGCAGCGTCCTCTCCTTTGGAGGCACAGATACGCAGTATTTT.

The V call is TRBV30, the J call TRBJ1-1; D not resolved. CDR1 and CDR2 (germline): GTSNPN, SVGIG (reference sequence). With 0 bases removed from V and 5 bases from J, the gap between germline ends came to 10 bases. The CDR3 extends over 13 amino acids. The CDR3 region is CAWSVLKRTEAFF. CDR3 DNA: TGTGCCTGGAGTGTACTTAAGAGGACTGAAGCTTTCTTT.

The chain links TRBV27 to TRBJ2-7; TRBD2 matches 8 bases. The CDR3 runs 17 residues. Germline CDR1 is MNHEY and CDR2 is SMNVEV (reference sequence). Trimming removed 5 bases from V and 5 bases from J; junction bases left unmatched: 17. The CDR3 protein is CASSTFFRGGSRDEQYF. The CDR3 DNA reads as TGTGCCAGCAGTACTTTCTTTCGGGGGGGGTCACGAGACGAGCAGTACTTC.

In this sample, this clone turned up once. The J gene is TRBJ2-4, the V gene TRBV13; 7 bases match TRBD1. The CDR3 is 15 amino acids. In germline, CDR1 is PRHDT, CDR2 FYEKMQ (reference sequence). The V segment lost 3 bases and the J segment 6 bases; nucleotides outside the gene matches: 8. Here the CDR3 reads CASSFLGTAGNIQYF. The CDR3 DNA follows: TGTGCCAGCAGCTTCTTAGGGACAGCTGGAAACATTCAGTACTTC.